The clone carrying this T cell receptor (beta chain) was detected only a few times. Its antigen is as yet unknown. A single record per CDR3 protein comes from TCRdb applying MiXCR to the 5' RACE reads. The table shows hundreds of thousands of distinct CDR3 sequences, with about 18% occurring only once. This specimen comes from a study of identical twins. General study results and limits: Abundant cord blood beta clonotypes carried fewer insertions; memory repertoires showed none.

The CDR3 has 14 amino acids. V lost 0 bases and J 6 bases, leaving 9 bases between the germline ends. In germline, CDR1 is SGHAT, CDR2 FQNNGV. These data also featured in a second study, about T cells expressing NK-cell markers. That source notes: Seven of the eight sequenced donors were HCMV-seropositive; one was seronegative. Over 5 donors showed dominant NKG2C+ clonotypes comprising about 1.0-8% of their CD8+ T cells.

The sequence was collected from a woman in her late teens or twenties in good health. The V and J genes are TRBV11-2 and TRBJ2-4, with D uncertain. Input material: PBMCs. The CDR3 nucleotides are TGTGCCAGCAGCTTAGATCTTAGCCGAAACATTCAGTACTTC. As protein: CASSLDLSRNIQYF.